Following are 29 T cell receptor beta chains from one sample sequenced in a study of cytomegalovirus exposure and HLA in healthy donors. Primers included in the PCR were 60 Vbeta and 13 Jbeta primers. Method: immunoSEQ multiplex PCR; TCRdb's copy keeps in-frame clones and lacks some. The table includes about 120,000 clones, around 72% detected once. Sample: PBMCs. Source of these receptors: a man under 40 in good health and CMV-seronegative.

V gene TRBV19 combines with J gene TRBJ1-2; D may be TRBD1 (6 bases). The CDR3 length is 15 residues. CDR1 and CDR2 from the germline V gene are LNHDA and SQIVND (reference sequence). Trimming took off 6 bases at V and 3 bases at J, with 17 bases between the two ends. The CDR3: CASSEDRQEHYGYTF. For the CDR3, the DNA is TGTGCCAGTAGCGAAGATCGACAGGAACACTATGGCTACACCTTC.

The chain has TRBV21-1 and TRBJ2-7; no DNA check was done on the table's D call, TRBD2. TRBV21-1 has pseudogene status. This CDR3 comprises 16 residues. CDR3 sequence: CASNLPGLALRRGLYF. The CDR3 coding sequence is TGTGCCAGCAACCTGCCGGGACTAGCGTTAAGAAGAGGTCTGTACTTC.

A single count supports this clone. The V gene is TRBV5-1, the J gene TRBJ2-7, with TRBD2 identical over 12 bases. CDR1 and CDR2 from the germline V gene are SGHRS and YFSETQ. The CDR3 is 18 amino acids. The ends lost 0 bases at V and 1 base at J; junction bases unmatched: 8. DNA for the CDR3: TGCGCCAGCAGCTTGGCGTCTAGCGGGGGGGCTAGGTCCTACGAGCAGTACTTC. Amino acid sequence: CASSLASSGGARSYEQYF.

The chain recombines TRBV27 with TRBJ1-2, with D possibly TRBD1 on 5 matching bases. Germline values: CDR1 MNHEY, CDR2 SMNVEV (reference sequence). The CDR3 length is 15 residues. V shed 6 bases and J shed 2 bases, with 16 bases lying between them. CDR3 sequence: CASSPLPRGNYGYTF. CDR3 coding DNA: TGTGCCAGCAGCCCATTACCCCGGGGGAACTATGGCTACACCTTC.

This clone was seen a handful of times. The rearrangement uses TRBV28 and TRBJ2-2; unclear D gene. In germline, CDR1 is MDHEN, CDR2 SYDVKM. This CDR3 comprises 12 residues. V was shortened by 7 bases and J by 0 bases, with 3 bases between the two germline ends. In nucleotides, the CDR3 is TGTGCCAGCATAACGAACACCGGGGAGCTGTTTTTT. Encoded protein: CASITNTGELFF.

The rearrangement joins TRBV6-5 to TRBJ2-5, with TRBD1 matching 9 bases. The V and J ends lost 6 bases and 5 bases, in that order; junction bases with no gene match: 10. This CDR3 spans 15 amino acids. Germline CDR1 MNHEY, CDR2 SVGAGI. The CDR3 sequence: CASRPGQGMKETQYF. The DNA of the CDR3 is TGTGCCAGCAGGCCGGGACAGGGTATGAAGGAGACCCAGTACTTC.

This clone appeared a single time. The chain employs TRBV6-5 and TRBJ1-1; perhaps TRBD1 as D (6 bases). The CDR3 spans 13 residues. Germline-derived CDR1 and CDR2 are MNHEY and SVGAGI. Trimming pared 2 bases from V and 8 bases from J, leaving 12 bases between. Here the CDR3 reads CASSYDTGSEAFF. The CDR3 DNA sequence: TGTGCCAGCAGTTACGACACAGGGTCGGAAGCTTTCTTT.

This chain uses TRBV14 with TRBJ1-2; the D gene is possibly TRBD1 (5 bases). Germline V gene sequence: CDR1 SGHDN, CDR2 FVKESK. The CDR3 extends over 14 amino acids. Between the trimmed V and J ends, which lost 0 bases and 4 bases, there was a span of 9 bases. CDR3 amino acids: CASSQDRAGYGYTF. CDR3 DNA: TGTGCCAGCAGCCAAGACAGGGCTGGCTATGGCTACACCTTC.

The chain links TRBV18 to TRBJ1-3; tentative D call: TRBD1 (6 bases). This CDR3 is 16 amino acids long. The V gene lost 2 bases and the J gene lost 0 bases, with 11 bases spanning the gap. CDR1 and CDR2 from the germline V gene are KGHSH and LQKENI. The CDR3 loop reads CASSPSPQGSGNTIYF. In DNA form, the CDR3 reads TGTGCCAGCTCACCAAGTCCACAGGGCTCTGGAAACACCATATATTTT.

This chain uses TRBV25-1 with TRBJ2-5, with 7 bases aligning to TRBD1. V lost 4 bases to trimming and J lost 1 base; unmatched junction nucleotides: 6. CDR3 length: 15 amino acids. Germline lookup yields CDR1 MGHDK and CDR2 SYGVNS. The CDR3 DNA reads TGTGCCAGCAGTGGAAGGACAGGCGTCCAAGAGACCCAGTACTTC. Its protein product is CASSGRTGVQETQYF.

This chain joins TRBV11-2 and TRBJ1-5; tentatively, D is TRBD1 (6 bases). CDR1 SGHAT and CDR2 FQNNGV come from the germline V gene. The CDR3 consists of 14 residues. V was clipped by 5 bases and J by 6 bases, with 14 bases between them. Here the CDR3 DNA reads TGTGCCAGCAGCCCTACAGGGAGCGCTCAGCCCCAGCATTTT. Its translation: CASSPTGSAQPQHF.

The rearrangement uses TRBV10-3 and TRBJ1-2, with TRBD1 as a possible D gene (5 bases). The CDR3 is 14 residues long. Germline lookup yields CDR1 ENHRY and CDR2 SYGVKD. The V and J ends lost 5 bases and 7 bases respectively, with 17 bases between them. For the CDR3, the DNA is TGTGCCATCAGTCCCGGGGGTGGTCTTAGTGGCTACACCTTC. As protein: CAISPGGGLSGYTF.

This chain joins TRBV6-5 and TRBJ1-2; possibly TRBD1 for D (5 bases). V lost 5 bases, J lost 4 bases, and 14 bases lay in between. The CDR3 consists of 14 residues. Germline V gene lookup returns CDR1 MNHEY and CDR2 SVGAGI. CDR3 DNA: TGTGCCAGCAGTGTGGGCCAGGGCGGCTATGGCTACACCTTC. Residues: CASSVGQGGYGYTF.

The chain combines TRBV5-1 with TRBJ2-3; maybe TRBD2 (6 bases). CDR1 is SGHRS and CDR2 is YFSETQ in the germline V gene. CDR3 size: 15 residues. Trimming cost V 4 bases and J 1 base, with 13 bases left between them. In nucleotides, the CDR3 is TGCGCCAGCAGCCCCAGACTAGACCGCACAGATACGCAGTATTTT. It codes for CASSPRLDRTDTQYF.

J is TRBJ1-1 and V is TRBV6-5; 8 nucleotides match TRBD1. V gave up 7 bases and J gave up 4 bases; unmatched junction bases: 11. This CDR3 is built from 15 residues. The germline gives CDR1 MNHEY, CDR2 SVGAGI. The CDR3: CASNSDRGLFTEAFF. As DNA, the CDR3 is TGTGCCAGCAATAGTGACAGGGGTTTGTTCACTGAAGCTTTCTTT.

The chain recombines TRBV6-5 with TRBJ2-5; 9 bases map to TRBD1. The CDR3 consists of 15 residues. The V gene end was trimmed by 1 base and the J gene end by 5 bases; junction bases not matched to a gene: 5. Germline CDR1 reads MNHEY; CDR2 reads SVGAGI. CDR3 sequence reads: CASSYFYDRGETQYF. The CDR3 bases are TGTGCCAGCAGTTACTTTTATGACAGGGGGGAGACCCAGTACTTC.

The chain employs TRBV7-9 and TRBJ1-5; D perhaps matches TRBD1 (5 bases). The CDR3 runs 14 residues. Per germline, CDR1 SEHNR and CDR2 FQNEAQ (reference sequence). Trimming left V 1 base short and J 6 bases short, with 10 bases between. The CDR3 spells CASSLGAGTQPQHF. CDR3 nucleotides: TGTGCCAGCAGCTTAGGAGCGGGGACTCAGCCCCAGCATTTT.

This clone showed up just once. The genes are TRBV7-2 and TRBJ1-2; possibly TRBD1 for D (5 bases). Germline V gene lookup returns CDR1 SGHTA and CDR2 FQGNSA. The CDR3 consists of 16 residues. Trimming cost V 0 bases and J 2 bases, with 13 bases left between them. CDR3 nucleotides: TGTGCCAGCAGCTTAGCACTACAGGCATTAAACTATGGCTACACCTTC. It yields the protein CASSLALQALNYGYTF.

The chain combines TRBV7-2 with TRBJ1-6, with a tentative D call TRBD1 (5 bases). The V end lost 5 bases, the J end lost 8 bases, and 7 bases lay between the germline ends. CDR1 SGHTA and CDR2 FQGNSA come from the germline V gene. The CDR3 totals 12 residues. CDR3 DNA: TGTGCCAGCAGCCCGGGGGATTCACCCCTCCACTTT. Amino acid sequence: CASSPGDSPLHF.

The chain is built from TRBV10-3 and TRBJ2-2; perhaps TRBD1 as D (5 bases). Germline lookup yields CDR1 ENHRY and CDR2 SYGVKD. V dropped 3 bases and J dropped 1 base, with 12 bases sitting between them. This CDR3 comprises 16 residues. In nucleotides, the CDR3 is TGTGCCATCAGTGAAACGGCAGGGAAGAACACCGGGGAGCTGTTTTTT. It yields the protein CAISETAGKNTGELFF.

The rearrangement uses TRBV5-1 and TRBJ1-1; D unresolved. This CDR3 has 12 residues. Germline CDR1 reads SGHRS; CDR2 reads YFSETQ. Deletions cut 0 bases from V and 9 bases from J, with 9 bases between. In DNA, the CDR3 is TGCGCCAGCAGCTTGGAGGGAGGTCAAGCTTTCTTT. Its translation is CASSLEGGQAFF.

The V and J genes are TRBV2 and TRBJ2-5; 10 positions match TRBD1. CDR3 length: 15 amino acids. The trim removed 3 bases at V and 4 bases at J, leaving 5 bases unmatched. CDR1 and CDR2 (germline): SNHLY, FYNNEI. The CDR3 sequence is CASSEGQGPRETQYF. In DNA, the CDR3 is TGTGCCAGCAGTGAGGGACAGGGGCCCCGAGAGACCCAGTACTTC.

The chain uses TRBV19 and TRBJ2-1, with 10 bases aligning to TRBD1. This CDR3 is built from 14 residues. The germline V gene encodes CDR1 LNHDA and CDR2 SQIVND (reference sequence). After removal of 6 bases from V and 9 bases from J, the junction contained 8 bases not matched to a gene. The CDR3 is CASRGGQGIREQFF. CDR3 coding DNA: TGTGCCAGTAGGGGGGGACAGGGGATCCGTGAGCAGTTCTTC.

This chain uses TRBV6-1 with TRBJ1-5; D might be TRBD1 (6 bases). This CDR3 is built from 15 residues. The germline CDR1 and CDR2 sequences are MNHNS and SASEGT. The V gene lost 6 bases and the J gene lost 4 bases, with 16 bases spanning the gap. CDR3 protein: CASSPEEGGNQPQHF. The CDR3 bases are TGTGCCAGCAGCCCAGAGGAGGGGGGGAATCAGCCCCAGCATTTT.

The V and J genes are TRBV11-2 and TRBJ2-5, with 7 bases matching TRBD1. The V gene's germline CDR1 is SGHAT and CDR2 FQNNGV. The ends lost 1 base at V and 1 base at J; junction bases unmatched: 6. CDR3 length: 16 residues. CDR3 protein: CASSLGVQGSQETQYF. The CDR3 DNA is TGTGCCAGCAGCTTAGGAGTACAGGGGTCCCAAGAGACCCAGTACTTC.

In its sample, this clone was seen a few times. The chain employs TRBV29-1 and TRBJ1-5; 9 bases match TRBD1. The germline gives CDR1 SQVTM, CDR2 ANQGSEA. V was pared by 6 bases and J by 4 bases, with 4 bases of the junction left unmatched. CDR3 length equals 13 residues. The CDR3 region has the DNA TGCAGCGTACGGACAGGGGAAAATCAGCCCCAGCATTTT. Translating it yields CSVRTGENQPQHF.

This chain links TRBV7-6 with TRBJ2-5; D gene ambiguous. The end of the DNA aligns better with TRBJ2-7, so the J call may be wrong. Germline V gene data show CDR1 as SGHVS and CDR2 as FNYEAQ. The CDR3 loop spans 19 amino acids. This CDR3 is CASSPYPSARGYDSYEQYF. DNA of the CDR3: TGTGCCAGCAGCCCCTACCCATCGGCCAGAGGCTACGATAGCTACGAGCAGTACTTC.

V gene TRBV7-8 combines with J gene TRBJ2-3; 7 nucleotides agree with TRBD2. After removal of 0 bases from V and 6 bases from J, the junction contained 0 bases not matched to a gene. This CDR3 is 13 amino acids long. CDR1 is SGHVS, CDR2 FQNEAQ, per germline. In nucleotides, the CDR3 is TGTGCCAGCAGCTTAGCGGGGGGGGATACGCAGTATTTT. Protein product: CASSLAGGDTQYF. Using reference TRBV7-8 and TRBJ2-3 for the parts outside the CDR3, the full variable domain is GAGVSQSPRYKVAKRGQDVALRCDPISGHVSLFWYQQALGQGPEFLTYFQNEAQLDKSGLPSDRFFAERPEGSVSTLKIQRTQQEDSAVYLCASSLAGGDTQYFGPGTRLTVL.

V usage is TRBV6-5 and J usage is TRBJ2-3, with D possibly matching TRBD2 (7 bases). The germline CDR1 and CDR2 sequences are MNHEY and SVGAGI. The V and J ends lost 2 bases and 2 bases respectively, with 8 bases between them. This CDR3 contains 14 residues. CDR3 sequence: CASSYGGATDTQYF. DNA for the CDR3: TGTGCCAGCAGTTACGGGGGGGCCACAGATACGCAGTATTTT.